This T cell receptor beta chain is from a study of T cells after yellow fever vaccination. Study-wide points: Weaker overall was a secondary response that nonetheless peaked faster, on day 5 versus 15. A limited proportion of clonotypes was detected within both the CD4 and CD8 compartments. In post-booster samples, most primary-vaccination clones reappeared (approximately 96% CD4, roughly 89% CD8).

This CDR3 is 17 amino acids long. Germline lookup yields CDR1 MGHDK and CDR2 SYGVNS. Trimming removed 9 bases from V and 7 bases from J; junction bases left unmatched: 15. Details on this clonotype: Its target is unknown.

For TCR, cDNA came from 5'RACE template switching, which added a universal primer site and UMIs. MiXCR was run by TCRdb on the 5' RACE reads, yielding one entry per CDR3 protein. In the table there are 500,000 to 650,000 distinct CDR3 sequences, roughly 17% of which are singletons. The sequence came from a man aged 18-30 years who received the YFV17D yellow fever vaccine. This sample comprised PBMCs, obtained more than 4 days after the first yellow fever vaccination. This rearrangement joins TRBV25-1 to TRBJ1-6, with 10 bases lining up with TRBD1. The CDR3 coding sequence is TGTGCCAGTTCACAGACTGGGACAGGGGCCAGGAATTCACCCCTCCACTTT. Translated, it gives CASSQTGTGARNSPLHF.